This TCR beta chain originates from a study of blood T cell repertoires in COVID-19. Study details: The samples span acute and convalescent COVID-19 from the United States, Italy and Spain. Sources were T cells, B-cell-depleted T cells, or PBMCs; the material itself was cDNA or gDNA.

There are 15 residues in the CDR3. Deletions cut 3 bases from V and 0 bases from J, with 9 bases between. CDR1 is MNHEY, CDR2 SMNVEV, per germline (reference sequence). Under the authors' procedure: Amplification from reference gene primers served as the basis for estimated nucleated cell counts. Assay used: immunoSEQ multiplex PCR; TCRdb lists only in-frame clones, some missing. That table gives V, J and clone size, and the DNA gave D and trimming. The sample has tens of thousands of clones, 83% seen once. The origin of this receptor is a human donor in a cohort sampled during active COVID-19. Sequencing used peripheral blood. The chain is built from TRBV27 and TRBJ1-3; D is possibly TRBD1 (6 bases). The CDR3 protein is CASSLIGGSGNTIYF. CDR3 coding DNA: TGTGCCAGCAGTTTGATAGGGGGCTCTGGAAACACCATATATTTT.